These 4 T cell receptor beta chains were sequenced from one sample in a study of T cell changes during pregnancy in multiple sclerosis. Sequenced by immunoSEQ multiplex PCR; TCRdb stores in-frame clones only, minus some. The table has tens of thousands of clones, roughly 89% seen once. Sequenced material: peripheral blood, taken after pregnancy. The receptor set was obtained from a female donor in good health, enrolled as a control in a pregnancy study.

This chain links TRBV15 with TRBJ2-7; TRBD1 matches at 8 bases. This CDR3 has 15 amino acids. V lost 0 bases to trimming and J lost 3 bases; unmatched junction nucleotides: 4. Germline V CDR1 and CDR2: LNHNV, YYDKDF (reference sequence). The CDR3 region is CATSRDQGQGYEQYF. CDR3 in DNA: TGTGCCACCAGCAGAGATCAAGGACAGGGCTACGAGCAGTACTTC.

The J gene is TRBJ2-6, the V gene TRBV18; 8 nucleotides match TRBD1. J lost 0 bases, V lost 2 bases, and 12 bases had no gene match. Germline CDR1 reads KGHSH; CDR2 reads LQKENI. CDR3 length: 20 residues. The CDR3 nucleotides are TGTGCCAGCTCACCAATCGGTCAGGTCAGGGGGCCCTCTGGGGCCAACGTCCTGACTTTC. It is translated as CASSPIGQVRGPSGANVLTF.

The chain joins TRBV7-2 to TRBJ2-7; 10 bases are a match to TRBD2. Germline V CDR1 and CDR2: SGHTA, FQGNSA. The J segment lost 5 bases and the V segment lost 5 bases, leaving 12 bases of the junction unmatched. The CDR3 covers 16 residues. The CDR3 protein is CASSPERGGRQNEQYF. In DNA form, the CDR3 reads TGTGCCAGCAGCCCCGAGCGGGGGGGCCGTCAGAACGAGCAGTACTTC.

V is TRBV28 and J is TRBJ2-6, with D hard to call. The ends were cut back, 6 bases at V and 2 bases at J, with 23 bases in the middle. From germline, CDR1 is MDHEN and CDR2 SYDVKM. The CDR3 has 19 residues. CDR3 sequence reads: CASSFPPKFTSAGANVLTF. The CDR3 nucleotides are TGTGCCAGCAGCTTCCCCCCCAAGTTCACGAGCGCTGGGGCCAACGTCCTGACTTTC.